This T cell receptor beta chain comes out of a study of vaccination and CD4 T cells after COVID-19. Turning to the study itself: The study drew post-COVID samples a median 101 days after diagnosis (range 35 to 161). Cells were stimulated with overlapping spike peptide pools from SARS-CoV-2, HCoV-NL63, HCoV-OC43 and HCoV-229E.

With the Oncomine TCR Beta short-read assay, DNA from cultured CD4+ T cells was sequenced. Via MiXCR, TCRdb re-called the PCR reads, giving one row per CDR3 protein. In the table there are 16,000 or so distinct CDR3 sequences, roughly 50% of which are singletons. Details on this clonotype: The target antigen is unknown.

Specified treatment: roughly 10-day PBMC culture with coronavirus spike peptide pools or control peptides (ViraFEST assay). ViraFEST used peptide pools to expand antigen-specific T cells and subsequently sequenced their TCRs. The CDR3 sequence is 14 residues long. Germline values: CDR1 ENHRY, CDR2 SYGVKD. V was clipped by 8 bases and J by 5 bases; unmatched bases: 6. The clonotype was recovered from a human donor who had recovered from COVID-19. The chain uses TRBV10-3 and TRBJ1-1; 12 bases are shared with TRBD1. The specimen was CD4+ T cells from blood, cultured in vitro. DNA of the CDR3: TGTGCCATCGCCAAGGGACAGGGGGCTACTGAAGCTTTCTTT. Its protein product is CAIAKGQGATEAFF.